This T cell receptor beta chain was retrieved from a study of T cell repertoires in ileal Crohn's disease. Time point described: neoterminal ileum biopsy at postoperative endoscopy, about 6 months after surgery. Clones were sequenced by immunoSEQ multiplex PCR, and TCRdb holds only the in-frame ones, with some missing. The repertoire consists of about 11,000 clones, with over 55% occurring once and the leading ten covering 7.5% to 9%. CDR3 length: 15 residues. Losses at the gene ends were 5 bases for V and 3 bases for J; bases not matched to a gene: 7. Germline CDR1 is PRHDT and CDR2 is FYEKMQ (reference sequence). This clone was picked up a small number of times.

Sequencing input: ileal tissue. The chain recombines TRBV13 with TRBJ2-7; 10 nucleotides match TRBD1. The clonotype originates from an adult with Crohn's disease. This CDR3 reads CASSRGGTGDYEQYF. The CDR3 coding sequence is TGTGCCAGCAGCCGCGGGGGGACAGGGGACTACGAGCAGTACTTC.